This note documents a single TCR beta chain sequence. Its target is unknown. CDR3 length: 11 residues. From germline, CDR1 is MNHEY and CDR2 SVGAGI. V lost 7 bases and J 12 bases, leaving 16 bases between the germline ends. The sample originates from a study of cytomegalovirus exposure and HLA in healthy donors. Findings of the study overall: It was approximately 150 TCR beta chains that were listed as cytomegalovirus-associated.

Amplification used 60 Vbeta primers and 13 Jbeta primers. This table comes from immunoSEQ multiplex PCR, and its TCRdb copy is limited to in-frame clones, with some not included. The sample contains fewer than 150,000 clones, around 80% of which appear only once. The TCR was taken from a man aged 35-49 years in good health and CMV-seropositive. Material for sequencing was PBMCs. This rearrangement joins TRBV6-5 to TRBJ2-7; no reliable D call. The CDR3 nucleotides read TGTGCCAGCACCTATTTAGGAGTTCCGTACTTC. This codes for CASTYLGVPYF.